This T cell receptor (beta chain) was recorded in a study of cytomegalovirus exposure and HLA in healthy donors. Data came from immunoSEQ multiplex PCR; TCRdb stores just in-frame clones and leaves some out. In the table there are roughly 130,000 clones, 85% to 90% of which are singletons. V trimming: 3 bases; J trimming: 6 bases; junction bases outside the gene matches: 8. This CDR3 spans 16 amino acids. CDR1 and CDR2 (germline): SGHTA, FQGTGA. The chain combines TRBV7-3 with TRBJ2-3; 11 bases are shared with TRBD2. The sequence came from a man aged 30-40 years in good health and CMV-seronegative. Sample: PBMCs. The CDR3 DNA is TGTGCCAGCAGCTTCGGGTTACTAGCGGGAGAGGATACGCAGTATTTT. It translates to CASSFGLLAGEDTQYF. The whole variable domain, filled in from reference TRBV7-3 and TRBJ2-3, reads GAGVSQTPSNKVTEKGKYVELRCDPISGHTALYWYRQSLGQGPEFLIYFQGTGAADDSGLPNDRFFAVRPEGSVSTLKIQRTERGDSAVYLCASSFGLLAGEDTQYFGPGTRLTVL.